This T cell receptor beta chain is from a study of blood T cell repertoires in COVID-19. With 4 bases clipped from V and 3 bases from J, the junction kept 5 bases outside the gene matches. The germline V gene has CDR1 LNHDA and CDR2 SQIVND (reference sequence). The CDR3 runs to 15 residues. Produced via immunoSEQ multiplex PCR; TCRdb's table is partial and in-frame only. The data hold tens of thousands of clones, with 85% to 90% observed a single time. The specimen sequenced was peripheral blood. The TCR originated in a human donor in a cohort sampled during active COVID-19. V and J are TRBV19 and TRBJ2-2, with 7 bases matching TRBD2. CDR3 in amino acids: CASSSGSSHTGELFF. Written as DNA, the CDR3 is TGTGCCAGTAGTAGCGGGAGTTCCCACACCGGGGAGCTGTTTTTT.